This TCR beta chain appears in the sequencing data of a study of T cells after yellow fever vaccination. Germline V gene data show CDR1 as LGHNA and CDR2 as YSLEER. Between the trimmed V and J ends, which lost 3 bases and 2 bases, there was a span of 10 bases. This CDR3 is built from 14 residues. Study results and caveats: Booster sampling recovered most clones from primary vaccination (roughly 96% CD4, approximately 90% CD8).

At least ten counts were recorded for this clonotype. As yet, its antigen is unknown. UMIs and a universal primer site were added when TCR cDNA was made by 5'RACE template switching. A single record per CDR3 protein comes from TCRdb applying MiXCR to the 5' RACE reads. The table records about 68,000 distinct CDR3 sequences, just over 6.5% of them present only once. Sequencing was performed on CD8+ T cells sorted from PBMCs, taken around 45 days after the first yellow fever vaccination. This clonotype was obtained from a man between 18 and 35 years old who received the YFV17D yellow fever vaccine. The chain is built from TRBV4-3 and TRBJ1-2; possibly TRBD1 for D (5 bases). Here the CDR3 reads CASSHQGTNYGYTF. Here the CDR3 DNA reads TGCGCCAGCAGCCATCAGGGAACCAACTATGGCTACACCTTC.